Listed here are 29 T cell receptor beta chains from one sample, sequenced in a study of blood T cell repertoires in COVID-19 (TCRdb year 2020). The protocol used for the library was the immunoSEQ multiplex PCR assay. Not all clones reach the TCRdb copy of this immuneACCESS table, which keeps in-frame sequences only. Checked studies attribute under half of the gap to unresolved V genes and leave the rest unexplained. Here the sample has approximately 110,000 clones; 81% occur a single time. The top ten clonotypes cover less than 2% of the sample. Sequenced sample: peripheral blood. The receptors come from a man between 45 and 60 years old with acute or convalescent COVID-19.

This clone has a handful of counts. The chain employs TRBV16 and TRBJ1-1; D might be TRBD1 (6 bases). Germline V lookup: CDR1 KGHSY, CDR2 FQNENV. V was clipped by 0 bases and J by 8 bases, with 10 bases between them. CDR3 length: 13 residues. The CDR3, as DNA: TGTGCCAGCAGCCAATCGTTAACAGGGGAAGCTTTCTTT. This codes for CASSQSLTGEAFF.

This CDR3 is CASSLASGHYNEQFF. CDR3 sequence (DNA): TGTGCCAGCAGCTTAGCGTCGGGACACTACAATGAGCAGTTCTTC. The rearrangement uses TRBV7-6 and TRBJ2-1; a possible D gene is TRBD1 (6 bases). The V gene's germline CDR1 is SGHVS and CDR2 FNYEAQ. Trimming cost V 0 bases and J 3 bases, with 9 bases left between them. This CDR3 has 15 amino acids.

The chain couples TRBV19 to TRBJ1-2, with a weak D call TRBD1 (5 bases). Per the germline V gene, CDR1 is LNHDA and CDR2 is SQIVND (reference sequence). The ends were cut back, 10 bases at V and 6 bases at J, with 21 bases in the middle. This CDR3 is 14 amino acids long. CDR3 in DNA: TGTGCCATAAAGGGACTCCTTGAGGAGGATGGCTACACCTTC. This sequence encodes CAIKGLLEEDGYTF.

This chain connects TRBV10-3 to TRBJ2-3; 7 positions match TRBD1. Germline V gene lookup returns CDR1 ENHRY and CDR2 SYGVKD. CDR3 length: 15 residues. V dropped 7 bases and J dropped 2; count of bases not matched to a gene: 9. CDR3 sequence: CAITRDRVVTDTQYF. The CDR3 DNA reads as TGTGCCATCACCAGAGACAGGGTGGTCACAGATACGCAGTATTTT.

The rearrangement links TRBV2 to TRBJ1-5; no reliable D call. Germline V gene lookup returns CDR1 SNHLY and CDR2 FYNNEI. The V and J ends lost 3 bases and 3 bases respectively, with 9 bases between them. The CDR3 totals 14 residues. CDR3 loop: CASSDAKLNQPQHF. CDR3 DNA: TGTGCCAGCAGTGATGCAAAACTCAATCAGCCCCAGCATTTT.

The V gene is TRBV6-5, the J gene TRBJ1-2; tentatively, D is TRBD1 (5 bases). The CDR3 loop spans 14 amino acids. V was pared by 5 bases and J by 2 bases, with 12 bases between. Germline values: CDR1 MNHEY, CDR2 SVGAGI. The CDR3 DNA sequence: TGTGCCAGCAGTCAACCGACAGCAAACTATGGCTACACCTTC. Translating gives CASSQPTANYGYTF.

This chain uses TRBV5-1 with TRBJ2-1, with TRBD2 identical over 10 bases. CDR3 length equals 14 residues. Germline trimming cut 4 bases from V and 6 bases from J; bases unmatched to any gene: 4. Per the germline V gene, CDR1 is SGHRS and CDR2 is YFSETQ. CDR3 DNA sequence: TGCGCCAGCAGCACCCGGACTAGCGGCAATGAGCAGTTCTTC. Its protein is CASSTRTSGNEQFF.

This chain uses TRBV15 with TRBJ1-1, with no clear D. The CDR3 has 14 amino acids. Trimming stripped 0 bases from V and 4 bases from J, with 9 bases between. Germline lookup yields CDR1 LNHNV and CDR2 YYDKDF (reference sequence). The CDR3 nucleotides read TGTGCCACCAGCAGAGACATGTTGTCCACTGAAGCTTTCTTT. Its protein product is CATSRDMLSTEAFF.

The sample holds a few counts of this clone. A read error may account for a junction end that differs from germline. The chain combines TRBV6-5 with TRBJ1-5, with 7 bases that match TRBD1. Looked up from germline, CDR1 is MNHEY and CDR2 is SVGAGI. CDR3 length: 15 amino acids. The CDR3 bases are TGTGCCAGCAGGTACTCACAGGGGAGCAATCAGCCCCAGCATTTT. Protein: CASRYSQGSNQPQHF.

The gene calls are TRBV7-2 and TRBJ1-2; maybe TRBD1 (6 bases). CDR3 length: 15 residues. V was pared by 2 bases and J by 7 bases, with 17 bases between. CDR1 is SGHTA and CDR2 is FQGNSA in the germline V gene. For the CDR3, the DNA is TGTGCCAGCAGCTTAAAAGCGGGGGCGGGGGTTGGCTACACCTTC. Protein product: CASSLKAGAGVGYTF.

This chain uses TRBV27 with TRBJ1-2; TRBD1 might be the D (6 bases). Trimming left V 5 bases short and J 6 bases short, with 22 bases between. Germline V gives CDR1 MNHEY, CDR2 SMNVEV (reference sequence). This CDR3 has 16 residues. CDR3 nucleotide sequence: TGTGCCAGCAGTCCCGGGGGGGAACAGGGACCACATGGCTACACCTTC. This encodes CASSPGGEQGPHGYTF.

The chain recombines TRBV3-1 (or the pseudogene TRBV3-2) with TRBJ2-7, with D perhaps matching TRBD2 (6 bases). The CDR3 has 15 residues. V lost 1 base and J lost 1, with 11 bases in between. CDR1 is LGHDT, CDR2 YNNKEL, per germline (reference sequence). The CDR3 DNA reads TGTGCCAGCAGCCAAGCCCCACTAGCTTCCTACGAGCAGTACTTC. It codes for CASSQAPLASYEQYF.

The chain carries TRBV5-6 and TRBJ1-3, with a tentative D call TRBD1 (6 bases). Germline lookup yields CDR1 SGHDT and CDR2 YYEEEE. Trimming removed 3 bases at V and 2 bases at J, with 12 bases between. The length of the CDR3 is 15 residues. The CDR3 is CASSWRTAPGNTIYF. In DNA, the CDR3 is TGTGCCAGCAGCTGGAGGACAGCTCCTGGAAACACCATATATTTT.

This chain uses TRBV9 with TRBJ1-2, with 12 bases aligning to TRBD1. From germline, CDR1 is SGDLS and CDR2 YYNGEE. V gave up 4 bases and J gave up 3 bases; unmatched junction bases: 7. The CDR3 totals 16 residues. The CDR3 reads CASSLGTGGADYGYTF. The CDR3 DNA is TGTGCCAGCAGCCTAGGGACAGGGGGCGCGGACTATGGCTACACCTTC.

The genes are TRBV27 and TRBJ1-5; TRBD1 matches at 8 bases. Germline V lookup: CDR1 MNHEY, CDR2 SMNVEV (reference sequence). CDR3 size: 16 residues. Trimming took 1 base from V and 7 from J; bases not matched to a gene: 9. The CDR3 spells CASSLYAGQGWQPQHF. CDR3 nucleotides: TGTGCCAGCAGTTTATACGCCGGACAGGGCTGGCAGCCCCAGCATTTT.

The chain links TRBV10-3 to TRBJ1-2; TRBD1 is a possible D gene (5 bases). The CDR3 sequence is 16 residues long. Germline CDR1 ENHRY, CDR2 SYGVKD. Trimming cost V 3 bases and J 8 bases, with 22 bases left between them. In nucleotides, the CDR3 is TGTGCCATCAGTGACCAGATCCCCCTAAGGGGATGGGGCTACACCTTC. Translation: CAISDQIPLRGWGYTF.

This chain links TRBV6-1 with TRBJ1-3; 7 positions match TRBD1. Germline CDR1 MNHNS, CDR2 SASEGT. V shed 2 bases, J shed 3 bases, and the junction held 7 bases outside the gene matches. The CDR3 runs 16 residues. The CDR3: CASSEFRQGGGNTIYF. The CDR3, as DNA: TGTGCCAGCAGTGAATTTCGGCAGGGGGGTGGAAACACCATATATTTT.

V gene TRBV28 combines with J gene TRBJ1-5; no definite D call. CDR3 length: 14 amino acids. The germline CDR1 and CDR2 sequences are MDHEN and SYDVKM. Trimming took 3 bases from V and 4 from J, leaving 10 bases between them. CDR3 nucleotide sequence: TGTGCCAGCAGTTTCCCCATTAGTAATCAGCCCCAGCATTTT. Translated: CASSFPISNQPQHF.

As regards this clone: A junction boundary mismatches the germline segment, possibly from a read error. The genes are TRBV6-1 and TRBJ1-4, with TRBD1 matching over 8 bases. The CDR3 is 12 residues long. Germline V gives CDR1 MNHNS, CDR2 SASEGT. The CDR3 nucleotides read TGTGCCAGCAGTGAATCAGCCGGACAGGGTGCTTTT. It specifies CASSESAGQGAF.

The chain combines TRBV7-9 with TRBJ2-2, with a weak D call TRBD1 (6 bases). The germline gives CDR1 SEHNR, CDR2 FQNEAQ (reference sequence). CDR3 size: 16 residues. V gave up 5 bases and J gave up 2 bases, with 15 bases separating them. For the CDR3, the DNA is TGTGCCAGCAGCGTGCTCCGGACAGCAAACACCGGGGAGCTGTTTTTT. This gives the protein CASSVLRTANTGELFF.

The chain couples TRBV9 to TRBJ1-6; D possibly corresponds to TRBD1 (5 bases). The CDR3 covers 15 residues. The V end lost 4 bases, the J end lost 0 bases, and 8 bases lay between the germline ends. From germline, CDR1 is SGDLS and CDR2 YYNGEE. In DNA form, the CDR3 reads TGTGCCAGCAGCTATCAGGGCTCCTATAATTCACCCCTCCACTTT. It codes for CASSYQGSYNSPLHF.

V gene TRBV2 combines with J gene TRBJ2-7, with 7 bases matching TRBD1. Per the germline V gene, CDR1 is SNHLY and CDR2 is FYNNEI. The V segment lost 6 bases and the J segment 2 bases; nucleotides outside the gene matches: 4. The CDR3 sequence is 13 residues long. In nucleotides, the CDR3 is TGTGCCAGCAGAATACAGGGGACCTACGAGCAGTACTTC. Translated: CASRIQGTYEQYF.

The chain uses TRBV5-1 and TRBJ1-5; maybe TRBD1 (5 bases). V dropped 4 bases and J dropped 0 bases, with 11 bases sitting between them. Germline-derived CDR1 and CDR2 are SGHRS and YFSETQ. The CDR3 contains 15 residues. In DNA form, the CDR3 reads TGCGCCAGCAGCCCCCAGGGTACTAGCAATCAGCCCCAGCATTTT. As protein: CASSPQGTSNQPQHF. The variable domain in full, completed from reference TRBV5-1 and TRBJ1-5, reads KAGVTQTPRYLIKTRGQQVTLSCSPISGHRSVSWYQQTPGQGLQFLFEYFSETQRNKGNFPGRFSGRQFSNSRSEMNVSTLELGDSALYLCASSPQGTSNQPQHFGDGTRLSIL.

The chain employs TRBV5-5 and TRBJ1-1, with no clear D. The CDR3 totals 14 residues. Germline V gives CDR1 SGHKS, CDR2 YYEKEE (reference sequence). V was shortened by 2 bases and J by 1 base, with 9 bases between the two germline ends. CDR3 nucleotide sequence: TGTGCCAGCAGCTTTCGGGGAGCGAACACTGAAGCTTTCTTT. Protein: CASSFRGANTEAFF. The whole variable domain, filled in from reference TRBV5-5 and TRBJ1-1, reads DAGVTQSPTHLIKTRGQQVTLRCSPISGHKSVSWYQQVLGQGPQFIFQYYEKEERGRGNFPDRFSARQFPNYSSELNVNALLLGDSALYLCASSFRGANTEAFFGQGTRLTVV.

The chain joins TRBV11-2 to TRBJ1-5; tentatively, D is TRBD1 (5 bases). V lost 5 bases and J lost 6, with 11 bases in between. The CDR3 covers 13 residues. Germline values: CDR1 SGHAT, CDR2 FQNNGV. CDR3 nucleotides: TGTGCCAGCAGCCCACAGACAGCTCAGCCCCAGCATTTT. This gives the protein CASSPQTAQPQHF.

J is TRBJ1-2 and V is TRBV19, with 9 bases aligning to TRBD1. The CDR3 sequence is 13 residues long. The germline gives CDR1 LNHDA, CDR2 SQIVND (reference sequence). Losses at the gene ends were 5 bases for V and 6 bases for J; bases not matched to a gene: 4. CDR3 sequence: CASSVDRGNGYTF. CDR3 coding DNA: TGTGCCAGTAGTGTCGACAGGGGGAATGGCTACACCTTC.

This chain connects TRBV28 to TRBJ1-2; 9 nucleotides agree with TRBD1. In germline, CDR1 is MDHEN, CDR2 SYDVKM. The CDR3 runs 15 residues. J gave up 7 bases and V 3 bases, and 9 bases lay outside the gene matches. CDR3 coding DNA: TGTGCCAGCAGTTTCCCCGACAGGGGGAGGTCTGGCTACACCTTC. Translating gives CASSFPDRGRSGYTF.

CDR3 protein: CASSLNRDTNTEAFF. CDR3 nucleotides: TGTGCCAGCAGTTTGAACCGGGACACCAACACTGAAGCTTTCTTT. This sequence joins TRBV28 and TRBJ1-1, with a tentative D call TRBD1 (6 bases). The CDR3 runs to 15 residues. Trimming removed 3 bases at V and 2 bases at J, with 13 bases between. Germline CDR1 reads MDHEN; CDR2 reads SYDVKM.

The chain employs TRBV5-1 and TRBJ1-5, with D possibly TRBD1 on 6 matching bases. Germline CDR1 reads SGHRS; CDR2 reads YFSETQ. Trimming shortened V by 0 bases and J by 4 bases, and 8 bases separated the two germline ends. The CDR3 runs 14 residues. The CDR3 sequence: CASSLDRDNQPQHF. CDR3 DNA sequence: TGCGCCAGCAGCTTGGACAGGGATAATCAGCCCCAGCATTTT.